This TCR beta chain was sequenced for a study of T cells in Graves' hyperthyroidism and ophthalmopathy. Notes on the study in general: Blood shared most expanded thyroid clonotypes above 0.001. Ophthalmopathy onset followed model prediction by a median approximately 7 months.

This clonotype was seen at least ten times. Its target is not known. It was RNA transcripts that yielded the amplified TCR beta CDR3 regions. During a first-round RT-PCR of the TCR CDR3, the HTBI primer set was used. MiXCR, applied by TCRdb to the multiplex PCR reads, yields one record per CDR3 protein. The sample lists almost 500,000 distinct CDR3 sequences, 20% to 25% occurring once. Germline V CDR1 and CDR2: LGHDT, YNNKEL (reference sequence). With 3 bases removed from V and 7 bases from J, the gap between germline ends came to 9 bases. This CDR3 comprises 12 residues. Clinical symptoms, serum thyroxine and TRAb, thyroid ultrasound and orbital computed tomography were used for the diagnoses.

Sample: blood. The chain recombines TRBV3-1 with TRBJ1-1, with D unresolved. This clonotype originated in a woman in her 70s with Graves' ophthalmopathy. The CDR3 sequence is CASSHPRHEAFF. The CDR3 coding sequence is TGTGCCAGCAGCCACCCACGGCATGAAGCTTTCTTT.